These T cell receptor beta chains were read from a single sample in a study of shared T cell receptors in the human thymus. TCRdb keeps only in-frame clones here, not all; method: immunoSEQ multiplex PCR. The sample includes 450,000 to 650,000 clones, about 80% of them seen just once. These data also featured in a second study, about human thymus T cells.

Sequencing was done on a sample of thymocytes. These receptors came from a boy younger than two with a congenital heart defect. Both conserved end residues are part of each CDR3. The order of the fields is J gene, D gene, clone size, V gene, CDR3 protein, CDR3 DNA. The D gene is left open where the match is weak. For some rows the clone size is stated as once, few or many, or as a class when expanded; others skip it.

>TRBJ2-4|.|.|TRBV5-4
CASSRWGRRLAKNIQYF
TGTGCCAGCAGCCGGTGGGGCAGGAGATTAGCCAAAAACATTCAGTACTTC
>TRBJ2-7|TRBD2|few|TRBV4-3
CASSQDRASGRYEQYF
TGCGCCAGCAGCCAAGATCGGGCTAGCGGGCGCTACGAGCAGTACTTC
>TRBJ2-7|TRBD2|.|TRBV4-3
CASSSQTSGGSYEQYF
TGCGCCAGCAGCTCTCAGACTAGCGGGGGCTCCTACGAGCAGTACTTC
>TRBJ1-1|TRBD1|.|TRBV4-1
CASSARTGMNTEAFF
TGCGCCAGCAGCGCCCGGACAGGAATGAACACTGAAGCTTTCTTT
>TRBJ2-3|TRBD1|.|TRBV30
CAWRARGHVDTQYF
TGTGCCTGGAGGGCCAGGGGGCATGTCGATACGCAGTATTTT
>TRBJ2-7|.|.|TRBV29-1
CSAPLGYEQYF
TGCAGCGCCCCCCTGGGCTACGAGCAGTACTTC
>TRBJ2-7|TRBD2|.|TRBV7-2
CASSLGEASGYEQYF
TGTGCCAGCAGCTTAGGTGAGGCTAGCGGGTACGAGCAGTACTTC
>TRBJ2-1|TRBD2|.|TRBV29-1
CSVWTSGDYNEQFF
TGCAGCGTTTGGACTAGCGGGGACTACAATGAGCAGTTCTTC
>TRBJ2-7|.|.|TRBV11-3
CASSYRRDFPYEQYF
TGTGCCAGCAGCTACCGCCGGGACTTCCCCTACGAGCAGTACTTC
>TRBJ2-1|TRBD1|.|TRBV4-2
CASSQEYLTGARGEQFF
TGTGCCAGCAGCCAAGAGTACCTGACAGGGGCGAGGGGTGAGCAGTTCTTC
>TRBJ2-7|TRBD2|.|TRBV28
CASSYWTSGRVNEQYF
TGTGCCAGCAGTTATTGGACTAGCGGGAGGGTGAACGAGCAGTACTTC
>TRBJ2-1|.|.|TRBV5-6
CASSLAGRGSEQFF
TGTGCCAGCAGCTTGGCGGGCAGGGGAAGTGAGCAGTTCTTC
>TRBJ2-5|TRBD2|.|TRBV4-2
CASSQEPTSYQETQYF
TGTGCCAGCAGCCAAGAGCCGACTAGCTACCAAGAGACCCAGTACTTC
>TRBJ1-5|.|.|TRBV18
CASSPPYRDDIGNQPQHF
TGTGCCAGCTCACCACCGTACAGGGACGACATCGGCAATCAGCCCCAGCATTTT
>TRBJ1-2|TRBD1|.|TRBV2
CASITGGVDYGYTF
TGTGCCAGCATAACAGGGGGGGTTGACTATGGCTACACCTTC
>TRBJ1-2|TRBD1|.|TRBV6-6
CASRNFQGGGGGGYTF
TGTGCCAGCAGGAATTTCCAAGGGGGCGGGGGGGGCGGCTACACCTTC
>TRBJ2-7|TRBD2|once|TRBV30
CAWRKSGTSSEQYF
TGTGCCTGGAGAAAGTCCGGGACTAGTTCCGAGCAGTACTTC
>TRBJ1-1|TRBD1|.|TRBV28
CASSQWGTGNTEAFF
TGTGCCAGCAGCCAATGGGGGACAGGTAACACTGAAGCTTTCTTT
>TRBJ2-7|TRBD2|.|TRBV28
CASSPPRGGNYEQYF
TGTGCCAGCAGTCCCCCGCGGGGGGGAAACTACGAGCAGTACTTC
>TRBJ2-7|.|.|TRBV4-2
CASSQAVNEQYF
TGTGCCAGCAGCCAAGCTGTAAACGAGCAGTACTTC
>TRBJ2-7|.|.|TRBV19
CASSDGSSYEQYF
TGTGCCAGTAGTGATGGCAGCTCCTACGAGCAGTACTTC
>TRBJ2-1|.|.|TRBV6-6
CASSYRGSYNEQFF
TGTGCCAGCAGTTACCGAGGTTCCTACAATGAGCAGTTCTTC
>TRBJ2-3|.|few|TRBV7-9
CASSLVPGPEYF
TGTGCCAGCAGCTTAGTCCCCGGTCCCGAGTATTTT
>TRBJ1-2|TRBD1|once|TRBV28
CASSRAPPGGGYTF
TGTGCCAGCAGTAGGGCCCCCCCAGGGGGGGGCTACACCTTC
>TRBJ2-7|.|.|TRBV7-2
CASSLAGVAPGVISYEQYF
TGTGCCAGCAGCTTAGCGGGCGTGGCACCCGGTGTTATTTCCTACGAGCAGTACTTC
>TRBJ1-3|TRBD1|.|TRBV27
CASSKQGRRGNTIYF
TGTGCCAGCAGCAAACAGGGGCGAAGGGGAAACACCATATATTTT
>TRBJ2-7|TRBD2|.|TRBV4-1
CASSLWVAGRWDEQYF
TGCGCCAGCAGCCTTTGGGTAGCGGGAAGGTGGGACGAGCAGTACTTC
>TRBJ2-3|.|few|TRBV4-3
CASSQDSSATDTQYF
TGCGCCAGCAGCCAGGATTCTAGCGCGACAGATACGCAGTATTTT
>TRBJ1-4|.|few|TRBV6-1
CASSEFFTGSFNEKLFF
TGTGCCAGCAGTGAATTTTTCACAGGGTCCTTTAATGAAAAACTGTTTTTT
>TRBJ2-1|TRBD2|.|TRBV29-1
CSVVGGTSGRANNEQFF
TGCAGCGTTGTCGGTGGGACTAGCGGGAGGGCCAACAATGAGCAGTTCTTC
>TRBJ2-2|TRBD1|few|TRBV28
CASRQPGQGTSWMVGELFF
TGTGCCAGCAGACAACCGGGACAGGGGACTAGTTGGATGGTTGGGGAGCTGTTTTTT
>TRBJ1-2|TRBD1|.|TRBV7-2
CASSLGKGQGSGYTF
TGTGCCAGCAGCTTGGGTAAGGGACAGGGCTCTGGCTACACCTTC
>TRBJ2-1|TRBD2|.|TRBV15
CATSTGLAGEGANEQFF
TGTGCCACCAGCACGGGACTAGCGGGAGAAGGTGCCAATGAGCAGTTCTTC
>TRBJ2-7|.|once|TRBV14
CASSQDKGTPYEQYF
TGTGCCAGCAGCCAAGATAAAGGGACTCCCTACGAGCAGTACTTC
>TRBJ2-1|TRBD1|.|TRBV9
CASSYRGLNEQFF
TGTGCCAGCAGCTACAGGGGCCTCAATGAGCAGTTCTTC
>TRBJ2-1|TRBD2|.|TRBV5-6
CASSWGGASGSDSYNEQFF
TGTGCCAGCAGCTGGGGGGGTGCTAGCGGGAGTGACTCCTACAATGAGCAGTTCTTC
>TRBJ2-7|.|once|TRBV6-1
CASSLTSSYEQYF
TGTGCCAGCAGCTTGACTAGCTCCTACGAGCAGTACTTC